Included here is one T cell receptor (beta chain) sequence, with context. Its antigen is not known. This sample is drawn from a study of cytotoxic CD8 clonotypes in ibrutinib-treated CLL. Study-wide results and limits: At the start, clonality exceeded age-matched healthy donors and followed circulating CD8+ T-cell counts. Having risen at ibrutinib response, clonality had fallen back toward baseline by progression. The clonality rise at ibrutinib response reflected private clonotype expansion.

Here immunoSEQ multiplex PCR was the method, and the copy in TCRdb shows in-frame clones only, minus some. The data show some 160,000 clones, 70% to 85% seen once. Trimming took 0 bases from V and 4 from J; bases not matched to a gene: 12. Germline V gene lookup returns CDR1 SGHNT and CDR2 YYREEE (reference sequence). The CDR3 covers 17 residues. The receptor was derived from a human donor with chronic lymphocytic leukemia. This chain uses TRBV5-4 with TRBJ1-2; 7 bases match TRBD1. The sample consisted of PBMCs, taken after 12 months of ibrutinib treatment. CDR3 DNA: TGTGCCAGCAGCTTGGCCGGACTGGAGGGGGCAGTCTATGGCTACACCTTC. Translated, it gives CASSLAGLEGAVYGYTF.